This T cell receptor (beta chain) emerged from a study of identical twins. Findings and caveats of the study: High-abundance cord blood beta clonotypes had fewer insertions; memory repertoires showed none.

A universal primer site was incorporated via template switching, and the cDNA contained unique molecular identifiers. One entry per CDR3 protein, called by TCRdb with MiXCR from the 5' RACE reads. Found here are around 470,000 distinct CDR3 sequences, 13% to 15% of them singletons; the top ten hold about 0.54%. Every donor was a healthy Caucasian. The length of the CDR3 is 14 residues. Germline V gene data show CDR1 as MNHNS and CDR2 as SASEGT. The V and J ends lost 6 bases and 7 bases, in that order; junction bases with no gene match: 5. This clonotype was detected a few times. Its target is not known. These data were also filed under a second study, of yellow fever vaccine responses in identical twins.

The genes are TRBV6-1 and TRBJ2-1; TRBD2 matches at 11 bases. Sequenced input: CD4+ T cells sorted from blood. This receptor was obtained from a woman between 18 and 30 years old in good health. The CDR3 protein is CASRTSGSNNEQFF. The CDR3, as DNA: TGTGCCAGCAGAACTAGCGGGAGTAATAATGAGCAGTTCTTC.